Here is one T cell receptor (beta chain) with its context. This entry comes from a study of blood T cell repertoires in COVID-19. In the study overall: Nucleic acid was either cDNA or gDNA, and it came from T cells, B-cell-depleted T cells, or PBMCs.

Original handling: The assay estimated nucleated cells by amplifying reference gene primers. TCRdb's copy holds only in-frame clones and misses some; the assay was immunoSEQ multiplex PCR. V and J calls and clone size are copied from that table; D and trimming were computed from the DNA. The sample includes about 170,000 clones, about 86% of them seen just once. Sample: peripheral blood. This clonotype originated in a man between 18 and 29 years old with active or convalescent COVID-19.

CDR3 in amino acids: CASSLAGRGSGANVLTF. The CDR3 DNA follows: TGTGCCAGCAGTTTAGCAGGTAGGGGCTCTGGGGCCAACGTCCTGACTTTC. V and J are TRBV27 and TRBJ2-6; D perhaps matches TRBD1 (5 bases). Germline V lookup: CDR1 MNHEY, CDR2 SMNVEV (reference sequence). The CDR3 contains 17 residues. Trimming left V 2 bases short and J 0 bases short, with 11 bases between.